The 23 T cell receptor beta chains given below trace back to one sample, sequenced in a study of human T cells and chemical hapten exposure. TCRdb passed the RACE reads through MiXCR, listing each CDR3 protein once. Seen here are more than 35,000 distinct CDR3 sequences, around 3.4% observed once, and the top ten hold approximately 5%. Documented time point: healthy volunteer bleed at 6 weeks. It was unfractionated whole blood from which total RNA was extracted. Sequencing was carried out using whole blood. The receptors derive from a human donor in good health. Some clones in this sample may be carry-over from other donors' samples.

This chain links TRBV7-3 with TRBJ2-5, with no clear D. Germline V gene lookup returns CDR1 SGHTA and CDR2 FQGTGA. The V end lost 2 bases, the J end lost 4 bases, and 11 bases lay between the germline ends. The CDR3 totals 14 residues. Here the CDR3 DNA reads TGTGCCAGCAGCTTACTGGGGTTGGGAGAGACCCAGTACTTC. Its protein product is CASSLLGLGETQYF.

This chain links TRBV5-1 with TRBJ2-5; D unclear. This CDR3 contains 15 residues. Germline V gene sequence: CDR1 SGHRS, CDR2 YFSETQ. Trimming stripped 0 bases from V and 2 bases from J, with 11 bases between. The CDR3 is CASSLAPGLQETQYF. Written as DNA, the CDR3 is TGCGCCAGCAGCTTGGCTCCCGGGCTTCAAGAGACCCAGTACTTC.

This clonotype was detected only a few times. V is TRBV6-2 or TRBV6-3 and J is TRBJ1-1; TRBD1 aligns across 11 bases. With V trimmed by 2 bases and J by 5 bases, 7 bases remained unmatched. The CDR3 is 16 residues long. Germline V gene sequence: CDR1 MNHEY, CDR2 SVGEGT. The CDR3 sequence is CASSYVGQGARTEAFF. CDR3 nucleotides: TGTGCCAGCAGTTACGTAGGACAGGGGGCGCGAACTGAAGCTTTCTTT.

This clonotype came up many times. J is TRBJ1-2 and V is TRBV29-1; no clear D. V lost 6 bases to trimming and J lost 8 bases, with 13 bases between them. CDR3 length: 11 amino acids. Germline CDR1 and CDR2: SQVTM and ANQGSEA. CDR3 amino acids: CSVVRLGGYTF. Here the CDR3 DNA reads TGCAGCGTGGTGCGGTTGGGGGGCTACACCTTC. Full variable domain (rest looked up from reference TRBV29-1 and TRBJ1-2): SAVISQKPSRDICQRGTSLTIQCQVDSQVTMMFWYRQQPGQSLTLIATANQGSEATYESGFVIDKFPISRPNLTFSTLTVSNMSPEDSSIYLCSVVRLGGYTFGSGTRLTVV.

This rearrangement joins TRBV27 to TRBJ1-5; the D gene is possibly TRBD1 (5 bases). The V end lost 3 bases, the J end lost 4 bases, and 7 bases lay between the germline ends. The germline V gene has CDR1 MNHEY and CDR2 SMNVEV (reference sequence). This CDR3 comprises 13 residues. CDR3 nucleotide sequence: TGTGCCAGCAGTTTGGGGCCAAATCAGCCCCAGCATTTT. Translation: CASSLGPNQPQHF.

This clonotype was observed at least ten times. The V gene is TRBV30, the J gene TRBJ1-3, with no clear D. CDR1 is GTSNPN and CDR2 is SVGIG in the germline V gene (reference sequence). With 0 bases removed from V and 3 bases from J, the gap between germline ends came to 6 bases. The CDR3 consists of 13 residues. The chain's CDR3 is CAWSVLIGNTIYF. The CDR3 DNA reads TGTGCCTGGAGTGTACTTATTGGAAACACCATATATTTT.

This clonotype was observed at least ten times. The chain uses TRBV6-1 and TRBJ2-3; 7 nucleotides agree with TRBD2. The V gene's germline CDR1 is MNHNS and CDR2 SASEGT. V shed 5 bases and J 3 bases; nucleotides not matched to a gene: 5. The CDR3 runs to 14 residues. The DNA of the CDR3 is TGTGCCAGCAGTCTTAGCGGGCATACAGATACGCAGTATTTT. This encodes CASSLSGHTDTQYF.

This clonotype has a count of ten or more. J is TRBJ1-1 and V is TRBV7-2; D perhaps matches TRBD1 (5 bases). The CDR3 is 15 residues long. Germline assignment: CDR1 SGHTA and CDR2 FQGNSA. V shed 5 bases and J shed 4 bases, with 17 bases lying between them. The CDR3: CASSQRPGPFTEAFF. CDR3 nucleotide sequence: TGTGCCAGCAGCCAGAGACCGGGACCGTTCACTGAAGCTTTCTTT. Filled out from reference TRBV7-2 and TRBJ1-1, the complete variable domain reads GAGVSQSPSNKVTEKGKDVELRCDPISGHTALYWYRQSLGQGLEFLIYFQGNSAPDKSGLPSDRFSAERTGGSVSTLTIQRTQQEDSAVYLCASSQRPGPFTEAFFGQGTRLTVV.

A note on this clonotype: A clone one base away is much larger, so this may be a read error. This chain links TRBV6-1 with TRBJ1-5; no reliable D call. CDR3 length: 14 amino acids. The V gene's germline CDR1 is MNHNS and CDR2 SASEGT. The CDR3 is CANSIAEVYQPQHF. Here the CDR3 DNA reads TGTGCCAACAGTATCGCGGAGGTCTATCAGCCCCAGCATTTT.

This clonotype rates as medium-sized. The J gene is TRBJ2-5, the V gene TRBV12-3 or TRBV12-4; the D call may be TRBD1 or TRBD2 (5 bases each). The ends were cut back, 5 bases at V and 0 bases at J, with 7 bases in the middle. This CDR3 is built from 13 residues. This chain's CDR3 is CASSRGDQETQYF. The DNA for the CDR3 is TGTGCCAGCAGTCGAGGGGACCAAGAGACCCAGTACTTC.

This clonotype was detected many times. This chain connects TRBV6-1 to TRBJ2-3; D unclear. With 5 bases removed from V and 4 bases from J, the gap between germline ends came to 13 bases. Germline V gives CDR1 MNHNS, CDR2 SASEGT. The CDR3 sequence is 14 residues long. The CDR3 loop is CASSPISRSDTQYF. CDR3 DNA sequence: TGTGCCAGCAGTCCGATTTCTAGGTCAGATACGCAGTATTTT.

This clonotype has at least ten counts. The chain combines TRBV12-2 with TRBJ1-1. TRBV12-2 is recorded as a pseudogene. The CDR3 sequence is 15 residues long. CDR3 DNA: TGTGCAAGTCGCCTCTACGCGGTGGGGAACACTGAAGCTTTCTTT. Translated: CASRLYAVGNTEAFF.

Turning to this clonotype: One end of the junction fails to match germline, which may point to a read error. The chain links TRBV6-6 to TRBJ2-3; tentatively, D is TRBD1 (6 bases). The CDR3 runs to 12 residues. Germline V CDR1 and CDR2: MNHNY, SVGAGI (reference sequence). The CDR3 DNA sequence: TGTGCCAGCAGTTACAGGGGGAGCCTGCCCCTTTTC. Residues: CASSYRGSLPLF.

The table lists this clonotype with many counts. V gene TRBV29-1 combines with J gene TRBJ2-1; D might be TRBD1 or TRBD2, each matching 5 bases. Deletions cut 7 bases from V and 7 bases from J, with 17 bases between. This CDR3 comprises 13 residues. From germline, CDR1 is SQVTM and CDR2 ANQGSEA. The CDR3 nucleotides are TGCAGCGGCGCCGGGACCCTGAGGAATGAGCAGTTCTTC. Translating gives CSGAGTLRNEQFF.

The table lists this clonotype with many counts. This rearrangement joins TRBV28 to TRBJ1-3; D is unclear. Trimming pared 2 bases from V and 0 bases from J, leaving 11 bases between. Germline V lookup: CDR1 MDHEN, CDR2 SYDVKM. The CDR3 is made up of 16 amino acids. As DNA, the CDR3 is TGTGCCAGCAGTTTAACCCAGGCCACCTCTGGAAACACCATATATTTT. It codes for CASSLTQATSGNTIYF.

The genes are TRBV5-1 and TRBJ1-4; the D is unclear. V was shortened by 2 bases and J by 5 bases, with 10 bases between the two germline ends. Germline-derived CDR1 and CDR2 are SGHRS and YFSETQ. The CDR3 is 14 amino acids. The CDR3 loop is CASSFGRGNEKLFF. In DNA form, the CDR3 reads TGCGCCAGCAGCTTTGGACGGGGAAATGAAAAACTGTTTTTT.

There are a few counts of this clonotype. This sequence joins TRBV20-1 and TRBJ1-4; no clear D. The germline V and J ends were trimmed by 3 bases and 7 bases, with 18 bases remaining between them. The CDR3 runs to 15 residues. Germline V gene lookup returns CDR1 DFQATT and CDR2 SNEGSKA (reference sequence). The CDR3 region is CSASPGSVLGEKLFF. The DNA of the CDR3 is TGCAGTGCTAGTCCGGGGAGTGTTCTGGGTGAAAAACTGTTTTTT.

This clonotype turned up a few times. The rearrangement joins TRBV28 to TRBJ1-5; unclear D gene. CDR3 size: 14 residues. Per the germline V gene, CDR1 is MDHEN and CDR2 is SYDVKM. V was trimmed by 7 bases and J by 2 bases, leaving 12 bases between them. The CDR3 sequence is CASNRYGGNQPQHF. CDR3 DNA: TGTGCCAGCAATAGGTACGGGGGCAATCAGCCCCAGCATTTT.

The sample holds many counts of this clonotype. This sequence joins TRBV6-1 and TRBJ2-1; D uncertain. Germline V lookup: CDR1 MNHNS, CDR2 SASEGT. CDR3 length equals 16 residues. The V end was cut by 3 bases, the J end by 0 bases, with 12 bases between. The DNA of the CDR3 is TGTGCCAGCAGTGAGGAAAACACCCGCTCCTACAATGAGCAGTTCTTC. This translates into CASSEENTRSYNEQFF.

This clonotype was detected ten times or more. The chain is built from TRBV5-1 and TRBJ2-5; D gene unclear. Germline assignment: CDR1 SGHRS and CDR2 YFSETQ. V shed 3 bases and J shed 1 base, with 13 bases lying between them. There are 15 residues in the CDR3. The CDR3 sequence: CASSSLGGPQETQYF. The CDR3 region has the DNA TGCGCCAGCAGCTCCCTTGGCGGTCCCCAAGAGACCCAGTACTTC.

This rearrangement joins TRBV6-1 to TRBJ2-3; D unclear. Trimming shortened V by 6 bases and J by 3 bases, and 16 bases separated the two germline ends. The germline V gene encodes CDR1 MNHNS and CDR2 SASEGT. The CDR3 is 15 residues long. The CDR3 DNA reads TGTGCCAGCAGCATGAACGACGTTGCAACAGATACGCAGTATTTT. Amino acid sequence: CASSMNDVATDTQYF.

This clonotype was found many times. The chain couples TRBV7-2 to TRBJ1-5; tentatively, D is TRBD1 (5 bases). Germline values: CDR1 SGHTA, CDR2 FQGNSA. The V and J ends lost 6 bases and 2 bases respectively, with 17 bases between them. The length of the CDR3 is 16 residues. CDR3 residues: CASRKAGGGGNQPQHF. The DNA of the CDR3 is TGTGCCAGCAGGAAAGCGGGGGGAGGTGGCAATCAGCCCCAGCATTTT. The full variable domain, rest sourced from reference TRBV7-2 and TRBJ1-5, is GAGVSQSPSNKVTEKGKDVELRCDPISGHTALYWYRQSLGQGLEFLIYFQGNSAPDKSGLPSDRFSAERTGGSVSTLTIQRTQQEDSAVYLCASRKAGGGGNQPQHFGDGTRLSIL.

This chain links TRBV24-1 with TRBJ2-2; 9 nucleotides line up with TRBD1. After removal of 9 bases from V and 6 bases from J, the junction contained 10 bases not matched to a gene. CDR3 length equals 15 residues. Germline V gene sequence: CDR1 KGHDR, CDR2 SFDVKD. This CDR3 reads CATGGTGTVAGELFF. The CDR3 region has the DNA TGTGCCACCGGAGGGACAGGGACGGTGGCCGGGGAGCTGTTTTTT.